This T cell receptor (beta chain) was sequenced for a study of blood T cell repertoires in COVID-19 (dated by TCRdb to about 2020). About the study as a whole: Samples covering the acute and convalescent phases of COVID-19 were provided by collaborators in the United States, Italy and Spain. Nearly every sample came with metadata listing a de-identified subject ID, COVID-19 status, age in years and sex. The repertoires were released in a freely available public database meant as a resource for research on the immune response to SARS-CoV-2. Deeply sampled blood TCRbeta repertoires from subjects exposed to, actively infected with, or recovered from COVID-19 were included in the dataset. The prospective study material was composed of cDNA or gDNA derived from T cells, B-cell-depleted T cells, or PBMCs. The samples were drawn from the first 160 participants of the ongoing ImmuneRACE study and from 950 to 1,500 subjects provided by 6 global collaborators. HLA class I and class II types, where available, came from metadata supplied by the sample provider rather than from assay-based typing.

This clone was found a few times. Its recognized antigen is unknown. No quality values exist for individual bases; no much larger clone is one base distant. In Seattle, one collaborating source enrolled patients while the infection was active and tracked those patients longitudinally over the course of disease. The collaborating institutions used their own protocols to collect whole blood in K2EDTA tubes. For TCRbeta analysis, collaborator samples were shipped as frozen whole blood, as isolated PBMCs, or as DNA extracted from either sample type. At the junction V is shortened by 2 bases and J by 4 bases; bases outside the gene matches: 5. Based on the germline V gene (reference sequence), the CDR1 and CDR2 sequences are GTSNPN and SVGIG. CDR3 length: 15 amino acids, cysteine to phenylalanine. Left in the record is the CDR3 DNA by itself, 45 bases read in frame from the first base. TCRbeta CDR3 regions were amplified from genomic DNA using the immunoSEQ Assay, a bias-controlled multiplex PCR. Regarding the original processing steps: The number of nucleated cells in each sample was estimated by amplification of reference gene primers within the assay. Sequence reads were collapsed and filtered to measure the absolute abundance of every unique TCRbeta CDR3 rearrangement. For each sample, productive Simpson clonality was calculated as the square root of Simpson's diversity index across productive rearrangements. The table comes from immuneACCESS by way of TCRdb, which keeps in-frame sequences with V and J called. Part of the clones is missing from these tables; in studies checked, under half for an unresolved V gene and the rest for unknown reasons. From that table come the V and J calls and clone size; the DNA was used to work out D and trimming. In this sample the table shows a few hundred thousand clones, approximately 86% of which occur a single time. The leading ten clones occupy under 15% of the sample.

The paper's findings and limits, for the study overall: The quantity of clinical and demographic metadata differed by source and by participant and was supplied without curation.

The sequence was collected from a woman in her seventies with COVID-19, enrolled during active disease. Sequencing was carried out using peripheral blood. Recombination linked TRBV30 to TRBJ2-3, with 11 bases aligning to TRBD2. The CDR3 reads CAWSTSGGRADTQYF. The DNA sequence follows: TGTGCCTGGAGTACTAGCGGGGGTAGGGCAGATACGCAGTATTTT. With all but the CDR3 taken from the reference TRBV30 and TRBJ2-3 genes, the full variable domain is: SQTIHQWPATLVQPVGSPLSLECTVEGTSNPNLYWYRQAAGRGLQLLFYSVGIGQISSEVPQNLSASRPQDRQFILSSKKLLLSDSGFYLCAWSTSGGRADTQYFGPGTRLTVL.